What follows are 5 T cell receptor beta chains derived from one specimen sequenced in a study of spatial heterogeneity in lung cancer. Regarding time point: sample taken at primary tumor resection. TCRdb re-derived calls from the 5' RACE reads in MiXCR, one entry per CDR3 protein. The table includes roughly 2,800 distinct CDR3 sequences, 6.5% to 8.5% detected once. The sequencing used normal lung tissue next to the tumor, collected at surgery. The receptors stem from a male donor with early-stage non-small cell lung cancer.

This clonotype rates as large (0.1 to 1%). The chain combines TRBV7-9 with TRBJ2-7; TRBD2 agrees at 10 bases. The V and J ends lost 11 bases and 6 bases, in that order; junction bases with no gene match: 10. Per the germline V gene, CDR1 is SEHNR and CDR2 is FQNEAQ (reference sequence). This CDR3 has 13 amino acids. The CDR3 nucleotides are TGTGCCGCAAAACTAGCGGGGACTCGCGAGCAGTACTTC. Protein sequence: CAAKLAGTREQYF.

This clonotype turned up a few times. CDR3 coding DNA: TGCAGTGCTAGACCAGGGGGGACAGTGTTGAATTCACCCCTCCACTTT. Translation: CSARPGGTVLNSPLHF. The gene calls are TRBV20-1 and TRBJ1-6; 7 nucleotides align to TRBD1. This CDR3 has 16 residues. V dropped 2 bases and J dropped 7; count of bases not matched to a gene: 11. In germline, CDR1 is DFQATT, CDR2 SNEGSKA (reference sequence).

This clonotype is categorized as medium-sized. CDR3 residues: CASRTGGEETQYF. The CDR3 DNA is TGTGCCAGCAGGACAGGGGGTGAGGAGACCCAGTACTTC. The chain uses TRBV25-1 and TRBJ2-5; 9 bases are shared with TRBD1. CDR1 and CDR2 from the germline V gene are MGHDK and SYGVNS. This CDR3 is 13 amino acids long. Germline trimming cut 6 bases from V and 5 bases from J; bases unmatched to any gene: 4. The variable domain in full, with the rest retrieved from reference TRBV25-1 and TRBJ2-5, is EADIYQTPRYLVIGTGKKITLECSQTMGHDKMYWYQQDPGMELHLIHYSYGVNSTEKGDLSSESTVSRIRTEHFPLTLESARPSHTSQYLCASRTGGEETQYFGPGTRLLVL.

By its share, this clonotype is medium-sized. V is TRBV29-1 and J is TRBJ2-5; the D gene is possibly TRBD1 (6 bases). This CDR3 has 14 residues. Germline V gene lookup returns CDR1 SQVTM and CDR2 ANQGSEA. Trimming left V 6 bases short and J 3 bases short, with 17 bases between. DNA for the CDR3: TGCAGCGTCGGAACAGGGTCGCTCGAAGAGACCCAGTACTTC. Encoded protein: CSVGTGSLEETQYF. Looking up the rest from reference TRBV29-1 and TRBJ2-5 gives the full variable domain: SAVISQKPSRDICQRGTSLTIQCQVDSQVTMMFWYRQQPGQSLTLIATANQGSEATYESGFVIDKFPISRPNLTFSTLTVSNMSPEDSSIYLCSVGTGSLEETQYFGPGTRLLVL.

This clonotype was observed many times. CDR3 loop: CATSDPGQNTGELFF. The CDR3 DNA reads TGTGCCACCAGTGACCCTGGACAGAACACCGGGGAGCTGTTTTTT. The V and J genes are TRBV24-1 and TRBJ2-2, with a weak D call TRBD1 (5 bases). The CDR3 sequence is 15 residues long. Germline values: CDR1 KGHDR, CDR2 SFDVKD. V was trimmed by 4 bases and J by 1 base, leaving 9 bases between them.